This T cell receptor (beta chain) was identified during a study of blood T cell repertoires in COVID-19 (TCRdb year 2020). In the study overall: Samples from collaborators originated in the United States, Italy and Spain and spanned both the acute and convalescent phases of COVID-19. The material from the prospective study consisted of cDNA or gDNA derived from T cells, B-cell-depleted T cells, or PBMCs. Subjects who had been exposed to COVID-19, were actively infected with it, or had recovered from it provided the deeply sampled blood TCRbeta repertoires that made up the dataset. A freely available public database, intended as a resource for researchers studying the immune response to SARS-CoV-2, is where the repertoires were released. Samples came from the ongoing ImmuneRACE study (first 160 participants) plus 1,254 subjects from 6 global collaborators. Sample metadata almost always included a de-identified subject ID, COVID-19 status, age in years and sex. Where HLA class I and class II types were available, the types were taken from metadata supplied by the sample provider, not from assay-based typing. General conclusions and limits of the study: How much clinical and demographic metadata was included differed by source and by participant, and the metadata was provided uncurated.

TCRbeta CDR3 regions were amplified from genomic DNA by means of the immunoSEQ Assay, a bias-controlled multiplex PCR. In the source study's methods: Nucleated cell counts per sample were estimated from amplification of reference gene primers within the assay. Sequence reads were collapsed and filtered to measure the absolute abundance of every unique TCRbeta CDR3 rearrangement. For each sample, productive Simpson clonality was calculated as the square root of Simpson's diversity index over productive rearrangements. The clones in this table, taken by TCRdb from immuneACCESS, are in-frame only. Not every clone is retained; where verified, under half of the shortfall comes from an unresolved V gene, and the cause of the rest is unknown. From that table come the V and J calls and clone size; the DNA was used to work out D and trimming. This sample gives about 210,000 clones in total; around four fifths of them show up just once. The ten biggest clones cover approximately 8% of the sample.

Whole blood was collected in K2EDTA tubes by collaborating institutions according to the institutions' own protocols. For TCRbeta analysis, collaborator samples were shipped as frozen whole blood, as isolated PBMCs, or as DNA extracted from either sample type. On this clone: No cognate antigen has been identified for it. No quality values exist for individual bases; no much larger clone is one base distant.

This TCR derives from a woman aged 50 to 60 with active or convalescent COVID-19. The sequenced sample was peripheral blood.

The DNA sequence reads TGTGCCAGTTGGAGGGGGAGGGCCTATGGCTACACCTTC. The encoded protein is CASWRGRAYGYTF. The chain is assembled from TRBV6-5 and TRBJ1-2; TRBD1 is a possible D gene, resting on 6 matching bases. The germline V gene yields MNHEY for CDR1 and SVGAGI for CDR2. The CDR3 contains 13 residues, cysteine and phenylalanine counted. CDR3 DNA is the only sequence kept; it has 39 bases, read in frame from the first base. V is pared back by 9 bases and J by 4 bases, with 15 bases lying between the germline termini.